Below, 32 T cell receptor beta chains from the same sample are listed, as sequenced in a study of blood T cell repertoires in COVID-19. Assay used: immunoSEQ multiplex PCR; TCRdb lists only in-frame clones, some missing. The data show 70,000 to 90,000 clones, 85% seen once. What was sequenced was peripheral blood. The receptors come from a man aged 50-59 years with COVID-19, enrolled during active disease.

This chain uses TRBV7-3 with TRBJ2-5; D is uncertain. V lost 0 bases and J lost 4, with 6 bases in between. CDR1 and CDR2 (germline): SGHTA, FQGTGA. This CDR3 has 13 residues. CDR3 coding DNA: TGTGCCAGCAGCTTAACTGCGCGAGAGACCCAGTACTTC. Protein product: CASSLTARETQYF. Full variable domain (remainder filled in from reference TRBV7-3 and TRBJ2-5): GAGVSQTPSNKVTEKGKYVELRCDPISGHTALYWYRQSLGQGPEFLIYFQGTGAADDSGLPNDRFFAVRPEGSVSTLKIQRTERGDSAVYLCASSLTARETQYFGPGTRLLVL.

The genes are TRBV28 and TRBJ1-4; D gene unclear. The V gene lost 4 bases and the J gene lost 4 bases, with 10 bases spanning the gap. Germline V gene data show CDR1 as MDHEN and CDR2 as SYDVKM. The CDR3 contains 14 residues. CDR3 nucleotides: TGTGCCAGCAGTTCGCGTCCGCTTAATGAAAAACTGTTTTTT. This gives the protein CASSSRPLNEKLFF.

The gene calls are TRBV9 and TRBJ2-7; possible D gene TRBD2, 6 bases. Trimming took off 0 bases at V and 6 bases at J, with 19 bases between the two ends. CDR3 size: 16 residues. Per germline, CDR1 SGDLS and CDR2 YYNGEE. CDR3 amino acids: CASSVASSGGAAEQYF. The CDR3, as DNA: TGTGCCAGCAGCGTAGCTTCTAGTGGAGGGGCGGCCGAGCAGTACTTC.

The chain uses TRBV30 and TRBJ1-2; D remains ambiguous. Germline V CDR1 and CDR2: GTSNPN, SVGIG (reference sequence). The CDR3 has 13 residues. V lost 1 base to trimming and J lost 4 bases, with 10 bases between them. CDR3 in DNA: TGTGCCTGGAGTGGGGAGGTACTCTATGGCTACACCTTC. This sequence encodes CAWSGEVLYGYTF.

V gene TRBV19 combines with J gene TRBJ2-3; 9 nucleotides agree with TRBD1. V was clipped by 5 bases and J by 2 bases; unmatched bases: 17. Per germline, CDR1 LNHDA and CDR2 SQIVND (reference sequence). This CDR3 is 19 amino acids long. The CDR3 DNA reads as TGTGCCAGTAGTCGAGGGGGCCTAACCGGGACAGGGCCCACAGATACGCAGTATTTT. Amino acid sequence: CASSRGGLTGTGPTDTQYF.

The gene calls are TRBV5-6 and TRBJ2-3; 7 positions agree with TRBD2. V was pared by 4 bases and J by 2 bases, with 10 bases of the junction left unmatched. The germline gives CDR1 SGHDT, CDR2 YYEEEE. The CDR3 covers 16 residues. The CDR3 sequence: CASSGGLPTNTDTQYF. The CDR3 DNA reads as TGTGCCAGCAGCGGGGGACTACCCACGAACACAGATACGCAGTATTTT.

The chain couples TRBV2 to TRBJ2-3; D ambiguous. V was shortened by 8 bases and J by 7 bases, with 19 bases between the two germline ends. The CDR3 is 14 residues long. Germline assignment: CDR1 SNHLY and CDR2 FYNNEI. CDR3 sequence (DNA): TGTGCCAGCGTGGCAAGAGGCCCCGAGAATACGCAGTATTTT. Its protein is CASVARGPENTQYF.

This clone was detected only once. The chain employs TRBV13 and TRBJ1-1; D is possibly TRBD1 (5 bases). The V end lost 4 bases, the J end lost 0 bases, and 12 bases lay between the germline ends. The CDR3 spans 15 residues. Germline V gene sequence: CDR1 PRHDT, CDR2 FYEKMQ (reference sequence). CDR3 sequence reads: CASSSGIPMNTEAFF. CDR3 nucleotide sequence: TGTGCCAGCAGCTCAGGGATCCCTATGAACACTGAAGCTTTCTTT.

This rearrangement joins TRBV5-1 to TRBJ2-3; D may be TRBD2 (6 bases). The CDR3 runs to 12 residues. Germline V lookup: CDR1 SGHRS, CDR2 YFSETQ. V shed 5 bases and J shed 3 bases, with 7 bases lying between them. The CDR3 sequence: CASRGLTDTQYF. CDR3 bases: TGCGCCAGCAGAGGACTAACAGATACGCAGTATTTT.

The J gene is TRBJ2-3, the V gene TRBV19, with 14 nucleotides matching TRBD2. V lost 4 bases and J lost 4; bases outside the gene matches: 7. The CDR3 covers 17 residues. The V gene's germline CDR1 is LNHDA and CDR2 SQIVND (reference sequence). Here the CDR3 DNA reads TGTGCCAGTAGTACCCGACTAGCGGGAGGGGGGGCAGATACGCAGTATTTT. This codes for CASSTRLAGGGADTQYF.

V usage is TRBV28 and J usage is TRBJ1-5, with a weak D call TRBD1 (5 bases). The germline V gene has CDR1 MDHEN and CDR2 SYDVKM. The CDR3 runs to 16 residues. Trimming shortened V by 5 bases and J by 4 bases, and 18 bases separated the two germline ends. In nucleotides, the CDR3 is TGTGCCAGCAGTCTTAGGGGTGCCCCTCTTAATCAGCCCCAGCATTTT. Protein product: CASSLRGAPLNQPQHF. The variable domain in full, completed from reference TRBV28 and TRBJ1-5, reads DVKVTQSSRYLVKRTGEKVFLECVQDMDHENMFWYRQDPGLGLRLIYFSYDVKMKEKGDIPEGYSVSREKKERFSLILESASTNQTSMYLCASSLRGAPLNQPQHFGDGTRLSIL.

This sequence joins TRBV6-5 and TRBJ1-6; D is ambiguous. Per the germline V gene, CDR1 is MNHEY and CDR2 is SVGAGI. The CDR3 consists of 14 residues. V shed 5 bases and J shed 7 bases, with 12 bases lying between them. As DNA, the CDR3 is TGTGCCAGCAGTCTTACAGTCTCGAATTCACCCCTCCACTTT. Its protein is CASSLTVSNSPLHF.

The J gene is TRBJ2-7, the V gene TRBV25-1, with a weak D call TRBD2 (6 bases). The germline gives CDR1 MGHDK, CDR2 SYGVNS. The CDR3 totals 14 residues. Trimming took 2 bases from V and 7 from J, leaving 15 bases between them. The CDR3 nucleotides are TGTGCCAGCAGTGAACTCCCAGCGGGCGTTGAGCAGTACTTC. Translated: CASSELPAGVEQYF.

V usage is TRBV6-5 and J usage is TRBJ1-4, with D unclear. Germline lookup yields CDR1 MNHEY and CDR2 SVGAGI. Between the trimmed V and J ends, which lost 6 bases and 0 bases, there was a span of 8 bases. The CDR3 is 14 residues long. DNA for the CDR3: TGTGCCAGCAGCTTAGTTGCAACTAATGAAAAACTGTTTTTT. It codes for CASSLVATNEKLFF.

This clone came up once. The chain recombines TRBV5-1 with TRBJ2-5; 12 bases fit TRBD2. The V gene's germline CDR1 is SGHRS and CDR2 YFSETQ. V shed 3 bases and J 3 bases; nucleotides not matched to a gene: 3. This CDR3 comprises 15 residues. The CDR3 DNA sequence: TGCGCCAGCAGCTACGGACTAGCGGGAAAAGAGACCCAGTACTTC. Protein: CASSYGLAGKETQYF.

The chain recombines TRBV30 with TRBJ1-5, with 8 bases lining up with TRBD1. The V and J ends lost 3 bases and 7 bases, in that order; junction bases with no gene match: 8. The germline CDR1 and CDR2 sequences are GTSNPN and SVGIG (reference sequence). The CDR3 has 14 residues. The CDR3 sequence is CAWSLTGAGQPQHF. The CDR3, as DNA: TGTGCCTGGAGCCTGACAGGGGCGGGGCAGCCCCAGCATTTT.

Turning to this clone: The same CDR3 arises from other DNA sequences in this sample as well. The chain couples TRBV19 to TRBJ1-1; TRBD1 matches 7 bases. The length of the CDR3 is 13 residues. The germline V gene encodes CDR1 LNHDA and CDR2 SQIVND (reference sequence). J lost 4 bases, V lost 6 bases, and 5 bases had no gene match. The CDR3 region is CASSRQGVTEAFF. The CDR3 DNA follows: TGTGCCAGTAGCAGACAGGGCGTCACTGAAGCTTTCTTT. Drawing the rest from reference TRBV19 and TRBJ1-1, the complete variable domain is DGGITQSPKYLFRKEGQNVTLSCEQNLNHDAMYWYRQDPGQGLRLIYYSQIVNDFQKGDIAEGYSVSREKKESFPLTVTSAQKNPTAFYLCASSRQGVTEAFFGQGTRLTVV.

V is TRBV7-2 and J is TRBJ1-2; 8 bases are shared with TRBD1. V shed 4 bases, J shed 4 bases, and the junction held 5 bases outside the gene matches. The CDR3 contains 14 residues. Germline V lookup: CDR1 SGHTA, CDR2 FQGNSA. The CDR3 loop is CASSSGQALYGYTF. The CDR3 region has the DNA TGTGCCAGCAGCTCGGGACAGGCGCTCTATGGCTACACCTTC.

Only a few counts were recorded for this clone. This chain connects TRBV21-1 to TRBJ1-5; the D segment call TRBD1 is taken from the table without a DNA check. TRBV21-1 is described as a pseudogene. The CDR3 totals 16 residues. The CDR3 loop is CASSSRQGVGNQPQHF. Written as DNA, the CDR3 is TGTGCCAGCAGCTCCCGACAGGGCGTGGGCAATCAGCCCCAGCATTTT.

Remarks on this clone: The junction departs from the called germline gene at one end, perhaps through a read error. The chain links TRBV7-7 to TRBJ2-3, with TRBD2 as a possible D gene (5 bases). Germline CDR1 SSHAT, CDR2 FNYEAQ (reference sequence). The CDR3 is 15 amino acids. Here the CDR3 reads CASSLADGDTDTQYF. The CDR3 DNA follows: TGTGCTAGCAGCTTAGCCGACGGGGACACAGATACGCAGTATTTT.

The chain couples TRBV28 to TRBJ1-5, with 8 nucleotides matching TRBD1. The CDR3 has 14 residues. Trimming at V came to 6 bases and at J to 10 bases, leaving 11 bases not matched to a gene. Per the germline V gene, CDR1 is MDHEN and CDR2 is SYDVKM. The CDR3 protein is CASSVEQGGRPQHF. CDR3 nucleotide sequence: TGTGCCAGCAGCGTCGAACAGGGGGGGCGACCCCAGCATTTT.

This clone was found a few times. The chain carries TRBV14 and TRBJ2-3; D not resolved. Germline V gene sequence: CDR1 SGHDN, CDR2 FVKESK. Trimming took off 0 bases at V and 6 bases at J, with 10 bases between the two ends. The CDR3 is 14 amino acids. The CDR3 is CASSQEASSDTQYF. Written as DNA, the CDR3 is TGTGCCAGCAGCCAAGAAGCGAGTTCGGATACGCAGTATTTT.

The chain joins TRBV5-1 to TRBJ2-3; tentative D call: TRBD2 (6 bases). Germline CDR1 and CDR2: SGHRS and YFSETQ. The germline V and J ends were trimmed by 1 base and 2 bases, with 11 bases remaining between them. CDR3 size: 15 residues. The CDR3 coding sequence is TGCGCCAGCAGCTTGATCCGGACTACCACAGATACGCAGTATTTT. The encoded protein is CASSLIRTTTDTQYF. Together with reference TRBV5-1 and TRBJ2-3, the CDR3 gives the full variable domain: KAGVTQTPRYLIKTRGQQVTLSCSPISGHRSVSWYQQTPGQGLQFLFEYFSETQRNKGNFPGRFSGRQFSNSRSEMNVSTLELGDSALYLCASSLIRTTTDTQYFGPGTRLTVL.

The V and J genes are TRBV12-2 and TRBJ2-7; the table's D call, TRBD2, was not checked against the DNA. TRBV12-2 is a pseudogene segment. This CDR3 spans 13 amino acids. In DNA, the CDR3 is TGTGCAAGTCGCCCCCCCGGGATTTGCGAGCAGTACTTC. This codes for CASRPPGICEQYF.

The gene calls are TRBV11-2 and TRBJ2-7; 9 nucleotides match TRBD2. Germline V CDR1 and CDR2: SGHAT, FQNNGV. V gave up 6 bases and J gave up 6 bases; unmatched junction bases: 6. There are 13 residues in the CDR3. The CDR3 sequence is CASRSSGIVEQYF. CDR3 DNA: TGTGCCAGCAGATCTAGCGGGATAGTCGAGCAGTACTTC.

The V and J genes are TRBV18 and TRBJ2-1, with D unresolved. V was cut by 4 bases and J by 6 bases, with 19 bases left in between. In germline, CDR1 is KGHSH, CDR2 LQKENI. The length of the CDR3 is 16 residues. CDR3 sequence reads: CASSLLPERSSNEQFF. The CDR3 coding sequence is TGTGCCAGCTCACTACTACCGGAGAGAAGTAGCAATGAGCAGTTCTTC. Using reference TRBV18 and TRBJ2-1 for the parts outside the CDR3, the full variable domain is NAGVMQNPRHLVRRRGQEARLRCSPMKGHSHVYWYRQLPEEGLKFMVYLQKENIIDESGMPKERFSAEFPKEGPSILRIQQVVRGDSAAYFCASSLLPERSSNEQFFGPGTRLTVL.

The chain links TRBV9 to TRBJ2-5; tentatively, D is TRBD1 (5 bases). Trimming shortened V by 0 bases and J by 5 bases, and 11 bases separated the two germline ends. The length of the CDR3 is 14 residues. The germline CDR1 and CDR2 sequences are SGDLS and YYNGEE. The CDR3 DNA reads TGTGCCAGCAGCGTAGATAGGGGTTGGGAGACCCAGTACTTC. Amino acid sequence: CASSVDRGWETQYF.

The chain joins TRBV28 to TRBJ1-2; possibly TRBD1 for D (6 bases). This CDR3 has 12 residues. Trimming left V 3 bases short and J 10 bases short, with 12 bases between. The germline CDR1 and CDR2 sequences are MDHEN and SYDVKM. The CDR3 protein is CASSFIDRTYTF. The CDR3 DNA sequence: TGTGCCAGCAGTTTTATAGACAGGACCTACACCTTC.

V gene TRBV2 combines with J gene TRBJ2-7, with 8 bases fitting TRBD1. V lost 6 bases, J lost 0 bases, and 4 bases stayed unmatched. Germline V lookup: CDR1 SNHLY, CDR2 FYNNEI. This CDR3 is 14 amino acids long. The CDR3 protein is CASRRDRSSYEQYF. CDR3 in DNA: TGTGCCAGCAGACGGGACAGGTCCTCCTACGAGCAGTACTTC.

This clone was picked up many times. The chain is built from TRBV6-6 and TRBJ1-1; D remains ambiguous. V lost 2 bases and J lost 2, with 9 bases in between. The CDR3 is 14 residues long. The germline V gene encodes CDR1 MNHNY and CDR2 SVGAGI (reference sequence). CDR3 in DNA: TGTGCCAGCAGTTACCCGGAGCCTAACACTGAAGCTTTCTTT. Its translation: CASSYPEPNTEAFF.

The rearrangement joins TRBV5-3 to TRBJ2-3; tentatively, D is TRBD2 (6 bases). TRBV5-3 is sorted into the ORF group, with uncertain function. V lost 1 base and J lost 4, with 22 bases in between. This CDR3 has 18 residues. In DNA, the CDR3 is TGTGCCAGAAGCTTGAAGTGTAGGCCTAGCGCACTTCCAGATACGCAGTATTTT. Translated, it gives CARSLKCRPSALPDTQYF.

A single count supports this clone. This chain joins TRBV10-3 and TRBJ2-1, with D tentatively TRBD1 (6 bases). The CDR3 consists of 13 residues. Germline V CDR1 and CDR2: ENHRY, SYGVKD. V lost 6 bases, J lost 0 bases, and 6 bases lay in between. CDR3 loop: CAIRDSSYNEQFF. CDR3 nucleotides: TGTGCCATCAGGGACAGCTCCTACAATGAGCAGTTCTTC.